Listed below are T cell receptor beta chains from one sample, sequenced in a study of T cells in localized non-small cell lung cancer. Produced via immunoSEQ multiplex PCR; TCRdb's table is partial and in-frame only. This sample has about 24,000 clones; about 86% occur once, and the top ten carry 5% to 6.5%. The sample consisted of peripheral blood, taken before any cancer treatment. Receptors were obtained from a male donor at least 60 years old with stage II squamous cell lung carcinoma. Both conserved end residues are part of each CDR3. A D gene is named only where the DNA matches it firmly. Expanded clones get a size class; other rows say once, few or many, or leave the size out.

CDR3aa: CASRGGTTYEQYF
CDR3nt: TGTGCCAGCCGGGGCGGGACCACCTACGAGCAGTACTTC
d_gene: -
abundance: -
j_gene: TRBJ2-7
v_gene: TRBV6-6

CDR3aa: CASSPLSGGALRETQYF
CDR3nt: TGTGCCAGCTCACCGCTGAGCGGGGGGGCCCTTCGGGAGACCCAGTACTTC
d_gene: TRBD2
abundance: -
j_gene: TRBJ2-5
v_gene: TRBV18

CDR3aa: CASSQDRGLAGGPGRSYEQYF
CDR3nt: TGTGCCAGCAGCCAAGATAGGGGCCTAGCGGGAGGGCCAGGTAGGTCCTACGAGCAGTACTTC
d_gene: TRBD2
abundance: -
j_gene: TRBJ2-7
v_gene: TRBV14

CDR3aa: CATSGGTGRGTDTQYF
CDR3nt: TGTGCCACCAGCGGGGGGACAGGGAGGGGCACAGATACGCAGTATTTT
d_gene: TRBD1
abundance: -
j_gene: TRBJ2-3
v_gene: TRBV15

CDR3aa: CASSYSPRSGTEAFF
CDR3nt: TGTGCCAGCAGTTACTCACCCAGGTCGGGCACTGAAGCTTTCTTT
d_gene: -
abundance: -
j_gene: TRBJ1-1
v_gene: TRBV6-6

CDR3aa: CASRLTGRAPGEQYF
CDR3nt: TGTGCCAGCAGGCTGACAGGGAGGGCTCCGGGCGAGCAGTACTTC
d_gene: -
abundance: -
j_gene: TRBJ2-7
v_gene: TRBV6-1

CDR3aa: CATRGQLGNEQFF
CDR3nt: TGTGCCACCAGGGGACAGCTGGGGAATGAGCAGTTCTTC
d_gene: TRBD1
abundance: -
j_gene: TRBJ2-1
v_gene: TRBV15

CDR3aa: CASSGRLAGGPNEQFF
CDR3nt: TGTGCCAGCAGCGGTAGACTAGCGGGAGGGCCCAATGAGCAGTTCTTC
d_gene: TRBD2
abundance: -
j_gene: TRBJ2-1
v_gene: TRBV5-4

CDR3aa: CASSEDGVGNQPQHF
CDR3nt: TGTGCCAGCAGTGAAGACGGAGTAGGCAATCAGCCCCAGCATTTT
d_gene: -
abundance: -
j_gene: TRBJ1-5
v_gene: TRBV6-1

CDR3aa: CASSLSGQLNQPQHF
CDR3nt: TGTGCCAGCAGCTTATCGGGACAGCTCAATCAGCCCCAGCATTTT
d_gene: TRBD1
abundance: -
j_gene: TRBJ1-5
v_gene: TRBV7-2

CDR3aa: CASSSRQGGNTEAFF
CDR3nt: TGCGCCAGCAGCTCGCGACAGGGAGGGAACACTGAAGCTTTCTTT
d_gene: TRBD1
abundance: -
j_gene: TRBJ1-1
v_gene: TRBV5-1

CDR3aa: CASSLGQGRGGYTF
CDR3nt: TGCGCCAGCAGCTTGGGACAGGGCAGGGGTGGCTACACCTTC
d_gene: TRBD1
abundance: -
j_gene: TRBJ1-2
v_gene: TRBV5-1

CDR3aa: CASSISALAGGPKEQFF
CDR3nt: TGTGCCAGTAGTATTTCGGCCCTAGCGGGAGGGCCGAAAGAGCAGTTCTTC
d_gene: TRBD2
abundance: -
j_gene: TRBJ2-1
v_gene: TRBV19

CDR3aa: CASSYQVGANYGYTF
CDR3nt: TGTGCCAGCAGCTACCAGGTCGGGGCTAACTATGGCTACACCTTC
d_gene: -
abundance: -
j_gene: TRBJ1-2
v_gene: TRBV11-2

CDR3aa: CASSAGEFWGQNTEAFF
CDR3nt: TGTGCCAGCAGCGCCGGGGAATTTTGGGGGCAGAACACTGAAGCTTTCTTT
d_gene: -
abundance: -
j_gene: TRBJ1-1
v_gene: TRBV9

CDR3aa: CASSFGGLNEKLFF
CDR3nt: TGTGCCAGCAGCTTTGGGGGCCTTAATGAAAAACTGTTTTTT
d_gene: -
abundance: -
j_gene: TRBJ1-4
v_gene: TRBV5-5

CDR3aa: CASSAGFSTDTQYF
CDR3nt: TGTGCCAGTAGCGCAGGTTTTTCAACAGATACGCAGTATTTT
d_gene: -
abundance: few
j_gene: TRBJ2-3
v_gene: TRBV19

CDR3aa: CAWSEPQQPQHF
CDR3nt: TGTGCCTGGAGTGAACCACAGCAGCCCCAGCATTTT
d_gene: -
abundance: -
j_gene: TRBJ1-5
v_gene: TRBV30

CDR3aa: CASSKETSGGTLKTQYF
CDR3nt: TGTGCCAGCAGCAAAGAAACGAGCGGGGGGACTCTGAAGACCCAGTACTTC
d_gene: -
abundance: once
j_gene: TRBJ2-5
v_gene: TRBV21-1

CDR3aa: CASSQDRGGDTQYF
CDR3nt: TGCGCCAGCAGCCAAGATCGGGGGGGGGATACGCAGTATTTT
d_gene: TRBD2
abundance: -
j_gene: TRBJ2-3
v_gene: TRBV4-3

CDR3aa: CASSSGQGYSEQFF
CDR3nt: TGTGCCAGCAGCTCGGGACAGGGCTACTCCGAGCAGTTCTTC
d_gene: TRBD1
abundance: once
j_gene: TRBJ2-1
v_gene: TRBV7-6

CDR3aa: CASSSNRRETQYF
CDR3nt: TGTGCCAGCAGCTCCAACAGGCGAGAGACCCAGTACTTC
d_gene: -
abundance: -
j_gene: TRBJ2-5
v_gene: TRBV5-8

CDR3aa: CASSVVGGVQPQHF
CDR3nt: TGTGCCAGCAGTGTAGTAGGGGGGGTCCAGCCCCAGCATTTT
d_gene: -
abundance: -
j_gene: TRBJ1-5
v_gene: TRBV6-1

CDR3aa: CASTWTWGSYNEQFF
CDR3nt: TGTGCCAGCACCTGGACTTGGGGCTCCTACAATGAGCAGTTCTTC
d_gene: -
abundance: -
j_gene: TRBJ2-1
v_gene: TRBV7-8

CDR3aa: CASSEESAVGLGYTF
CDR3nt: TGTGCCAGCAGTGAAGAATCGGCAGTTGGCCTGGGCTACACCTTC
d_gene: -
abundance: -
j_gene: TRBJ1-2
v_gene: TRBV2

CDR3aa: CASSQDLPLARDPLLSTEAFF
CDR3nt: TGCGCCAGCAGCCAAGATCTCCCCCTGGCTCGGGACCCCCTTCTGAGCACTGAAGCTTTCTTT
d_gene: -
abundance: -
j_gene: TRBJ1-1
v_gene: TRBV4-3

CDR3aa: CAISEVKGRSSEAFF
CDR3nt: TGTGCCATCAGTGAAGTAAAAGGCCGATCGTCTGAAGCTTTCTTT
d_gene: -
abundance: -
j_gene: TRBJ1-1
v_gene: TRBV10-3

CDR3aa: CSVEGQGNNEQFF
CDR3nt: TGCAGCGTTGAGGGACAGGGGAACAATGAGCAGTTCTTC
d_gene: TRBD1
abundance: -
j_gene: TRBJ2-1
v_gene: TRBV29-1

CDR3aa: CASSVSWDAKNIQYF
CDR3nt: TGTGCCAGCAGCGTATCATGGGATGCCAAAAACATTCAGTACTTC
d_gene: -
abundance: -
j_gene: TRBJ2-4
v_gene: TRBV9

CDR3aa: CASSMGQPSGANVLTF
CDR3nt: TGTGCCAGTAGTATGGGGCAGCCCTCTGGGGCCAACGTCCTGACTTTC
d_gene: -
abundance: -
j_gene: TRBJ2-6
v_gene: TRBV19

CDR3aa: CASSPTGVSYEQYF
CDR3nt: TGTGCCAGCAGCCCGACAGGGGTCTCCTACGAGCAGTACTTC
d_gene: TRBD1
abundance: -
j_gene: TRBJ2-7
v_gene: TRBV7-8

CDR3aa: CASSPTSGNPNTQYF
CDR3nt: TGTGCCAGCAGCCCGACTAGCGGGAACCCGAATACGCAGTATTTT
d_gene: TRBD2
abundance: -
j_gene: TRBJ2-3
v_gene: TRBV7-8

CDR3aa: CASSLDPGRSTGELFF
CDR3nt: TGCGCCAGCAGCTTGGATCCGGGGCGAAGCACCGGGGAGCTGTTTTTT
d_gene: -
abundance: -
j_gene: TRBJ2-2
v_gene: TRBV5-1

CDR3aa: CASSLPTGMNTEAFF
CDR3nt: TGTGCCAGCAGCCTCCCGACAGGTATGAACACTGAAGCTTTCTTT
d_gene: -
abundance: -
j_gene: TRBJ1-1
v_gene: TRBV4-2

CDR3aa: CASSQERAYEQYF
CDR3nt: TGTGCCAGCAGCCAAGAGAGAGCCTACGAGCAGTACTTC
d_gene: -
abundance: -
j_gene: TRBJ2-7
v_gene: TRBV14

CDR3aa: CASSPQGGTGELFF
CDR3nt: TGTGCCAGTAGTCCACAGGGGGGAACCGGGGAGCTGTTTTTT
d_gene: TRBD1
abundance: -
j_gene: TRBJ2-2
v_gene: TRBV19

CDR3aa: CASERTQETQYF
CDR3nt: TGTGCCAGCGAGCGGACTCAAGAGACCCAGTACTTC
d_gene: -
abundance: -
j_gene: TRBJ2-5
v_gene: TRBV2

CDR3aa: CASSRDLSDTQYF
CDR3nt: TGCGCCAGCAGCCGGGACCTGTCAGATACGCAGTATTTT
d_gene: -
abundance: -
j_gene: TRBJ2-3
v_gene: TRBV5-1

CDR3aa: CASSQDIGRLNTEAFF
CDR3nt: TGCGCCAGCAGCCAAGATATAGGGCGGCTTAACACTGAAGCTTTCTTT
d_gene: -
abundance: -
j_gene: TRBJ1-1
v_gene: TRBV4-1

CDR3aa: CASRKPTTGNGYTF
CDR3nt: TGTGCCAGCAGGAAACCAACCACAGGGAACGGCTACACCTTC
d_gene: -
abundance: -
j_gene: TRBJ1-2
v_gene: TRBV5-6

CDR3aa: CASSSQETQYF
CDR3nt: TGTGCCAGCTCCTCACAAGAGACCCAGTACTTC
d_gene: -
abundance: -
j_gene: TRBJ2-5
v_gene: TRBV18

CDR3aa: CASSGTNTAEQYF
CDR3nt: TGTGCCAGCTCCGGGACTAATACAGCCGAGCAGTACTTC
d_gene: TRBD2
abundance: once
j_gene: TRBJ2-7
v_gene: TRBV18

CDR3aa: CASSFPLGETQYF
CDR3nt: TGTGCCAGCAGCTTCCCACTAGGAGAGACCCAGTACTTC
d_gene: -
abundance: -
j_gene: TRBJ2-5
v_gene: TRBV7-9

CDR3aa: CASRPWGADTEAFF
CDR3nt: TGTGCCAGTCGCCCATGGGGGGCCGACACTGAAGCTTTCTTT
d_gene: -
abundance: few
j_gene: TRBJ1-1
v_gene: TRBV19

CDR3aa: CASSVEAGRRTGELFF
CDR3nt: TGTGCCAGCAGCGTGGAAGCGGGACGCCGCACCGGGGAGCTGTTTTTT
d_gene: TRBD2
abundance: -
j_gene: TRBJ2-2
v_gene: TRBV9

CDR3aa: CASSGEWAGEIFAKNIQYF
CDR3nt: TGTGCCAGCAGTGGAGAATGGGCAGGCGAGATTTTTGCCAAAAACATTCAGTACTTC
d_gene: -
abundance: -
j_gene: TRBJ2-4
v_gene: TRBV2

CDR3aa: CARSLVGPREEYNEQFF
CDR3nt: TGTGCCAGAAGCTTAGTGGGTCCGCGGGAGGAATACAATGAGCAGTTCTTC
d_gene: -
abundance: -
j_gene: TRBJ2-1
v_gene: TRBV7-5

CDR3aa: CASSIGSANGYTF
CDR3nt: TGTGCCAGCAGCATAGGTTCTGCGAATGGCTACACCTTC
d_gene: -
abundance: -
j_gene: TRBJ1-2
v_gene: TRBV5-4